The 23 T cell receptor beta chains below were found in one sample sequenced in a study of T cell clonality in common variable immunodeficiency. Sequenced by immunoSEQ multiplex PCR; TCRdb stores in-frame clones only, minus some. The sample has tens of thousands of clones, none seen only once. Sequencing was performed on peripheral blood mononuclear cells. All receptors derive from a person aged 18 to 70 in good health.

Concerning this clone itself: The read ends 3 residues early relative to the CDR3; the germline J gene fills the gap. The chain recombines TRBV7-7 with TRBJ2-5; TRBD2 is a possible D gene (5 bases). Germline CDR1 and CDR2: SSHAT and FNYEAQ (reference sequence). CDR3 length equals 14 residues. V was shortened by 2 bases and J by 5 bases, with 12 bases between the two germline ends. Incomplete CDR3 DNA: TGTGCCAGCAGCTTACTAGCAGGCCCCGAGACC. Its translation: CASSLLAGPET. The CDR3 as a whole reads CASSLLAGPETQYF.

In this sample, this clone turned up many times. The CDR3 end falls 3 residues outside the read, so it is completed with the germline J gene. The rearrangement links TRBV6-2 or TRBV6-3 to TRBJ1-2, with TRBD1 matching over 7 bases. CDR1 is MNHEY, CDR2 SVGEGT, per germline. The CDR3 totals 16 residues. The V segment lost 7 bases and the J segment 4 bases; nucleotides outside the gene matches: 15. CDR3 DNA (partial): TGTGCCAGCATCAGCGAGGGACAGCCGCAAGTCTATGGC. It encodes CASISEGQPQVYG. From start to end, the CDR3 is CASISEGQPQVYGYTF.

This clone was seen many times. The CDR3 extends 3 residues past the end of the read, so its final part is completed from the germline J gene. The chain combines TRBV5-1 with TRBJ1-2; 7 bases fit TRBD1. This CDR3 has 16 residues. Looked up from germline, CDR1 is SGHRS and CDR2 is YFSETQ. CDR3 DNA, as far as it was read: TGCGCCAGCAGCTCATCTTCGACAGGGTTGATGGGGGGC. As protein: CASSSSSTGLMGG. The full CDR3 sequence reads CASSSSSTGLMGGYTF.

This clone was seen at least ten times. The observed sequence ends 3 residues before the CDR3 terminus, with the missing tail filled in from the germline J gene. V usage is TRBV7-7 and J usage is TRBJ2-3; weak D call: TRBD2 (7 bases). Trimming removed 4 bases at V and 1 base at J, with 21 bases between. Germline lookup yields CDR1 SSHAT and CDR2 FNYEAQ (reference sequence). The length of the CDR3 is 18 residues. The chain's CDR3 is CASSSGILQGGGTDTQYF. The sequenced part of the CDR3 DNA is TGTGCCAGCAGCTCGGGCATCCTACAGGGAGGGGGCACAGATACG.

This clone was observed many times. The read falls 3 residues short of the CDR3 end, and the missing part is taken from the germline J gene. The chain has TRBV18 and TRBJ2-3; 9 nucleotides match TRBD2. Germline values: CDR1 KGHSH, CDR2 LQKENI. V was pared by 5 bases and J by 3 bases, with 6 bases of the junction left unmatched. The length of the CDR3 is 15 residues. CDR3 residues: CASSLAGANTDTQYF. The CDR3 bases that were read are TGTGCCAGCTCATTAGCGGGAGCTAATACAGATACG.

This clone was counted ten times or more. The read halts 3 residues ahead of the CDR3 end, with the missing end drawn from the germline J gene. The rearrangement links TRBV12-3 or TRBV12-4 to TRBJ1-2, with D possibly TRBD1 on 5 matching bases. This CDR3 has 15 residues. Trimming took 1 base from V and 4 from J, leaving 13 bases between them. The CDR3 spells CASSLVGRASYGYTF. Incomplete CDR3 DNA: TGTGCCAGCAGTTTAGTGGGCAGGGCTAGCTATGGC.

This clone showed up many times. Read coverage stops 3 residues before the CDR3 terminus; the germline J gene supplies the remainder. The chain recombines TRBV29-1 with TRBJ1-1; perhaps TRBD1 as D (5 bases). The CDR3 length is 17 residues. The ends were cut back, 6 bases at V and 4 bases at J, with 27 bases in the middle. Germline lookup yields CDR1 SQVTM and CDR2 ANQGSEA. The chain's CDR3 is CSVKGSGVSTMSTEAFF. CDR3 bases read: TGCAGCGTCAAGGGGTCGGGGGTGTCGACGATGAGCACTGAA.

The table lists this clone with many counts. The CDR3 extends 3 residues past the end of the read, so its final part is completed from the germline J gene. The chain joins TRBV20-1 to TRBJ1-6, with TRBD1 matching over 9 bases. Germline CDR1 reads DFQATT; CDR2 reads SNEGSKA (reference sequence). CDR3 length: 13 amino acids. V shed 3 bases and J 10 bases; nucleotides not matched to a gene: 4. Partial CDR3 DNA: TGCAGTGCTAGGACAGGGGGGTACTCACCC. It encodes CSARTGGYSP. The full-length CDR3 reads as CSARTGGYSPLHF.

There are many counts of this clone. The DNA ends 3 residues before the CDR3 does, and the rest of the CDR3 is filled in from the germline J gene. The sample contains more than one DNA sequence encoding this CDR3. The gene calls are TRBV7-3 and TRBJ1-3; the D gene is possibly TRBD1 (6 bases). The CDR3 extends over 16 amino acids. Deletions cut 3 bases from V and 4 bases from J, with 16 bases between. CDR1 SGHTA and CDR2 FQGTGA come from the germline V gene. The CDR3 loop reads CASSLKQGFRGNTIYF. Incomplete CDR3 DNA: TGTGCCAGCAGCTTGAAACAGGGTTTTAGGGGAAACACC.

This clone came up many times. The CDR3 extends 3 residues past the end of the read, so its final part is completed from the germline J gene. The rearrangement uses TRBV5-6 and TRBJ1-6, with no clear D. CDR3 length equals 14 residues. V lost 4 bases, J lost 6 bases, and 11 bases lay in between. CDR1 and CDR2 from the germline V gene are SGHDT and YYEEEE. The part of the CDR3 DNA that was read is TGTGCCAGCAGCGCGTTAGATCGTAATTCACCC. It encodes CASSALDRNSP. In full, the CDR3 reads CASSALDRNSPLHF.

Comment on this clone: The read is 3 residues too short to cover the CDR3 end, so that end is filled in from the germline J gene. The J gene is TRBJ2-4, the V gene TRBV30; possibly TRBD2 for D (6 bases). This CDR3 is 21 amino acids long. The V gene's germline CDR1 is GTSNPN and CDR2 SVGIG (reference sequence). The CDR3 is CAWSLYFLLGTGKRGNYGQYF. The sequenced CDR3 bases are TGTGCCTGGAGTCTATACTTCTTATTAGGGACTGGGAAACGAGGGAACTATGGT. Complete variable domain (other parts from reference TRBV30 and TRBJ2-4): SQTIHQWPATLVQPVGSPLSLECTVEGTSNPNLYWYRQAAGRGLQLLFYSVGIGQISSEVPQNLSASRPQDRQFILSSKKLLLSDSGFYLCAWSLYFLLGTGKRGNYGQYFGAGTRLSVL.

This clone was seen a few times. The read ends 3 residues before the CDR3 terminus; that terminus is restored from the germline J gene. The V call is TRBV5-1, the J call TRBJ2-5, with D maybe TRBD1 (5 bases). Per the germline V gene, CDR1 is SGHRS and CDR2 is YFSETQ. CDR3 length: 15 residues. The CDR3 reads CASSLSDRSTDTQYF. Incomplete CDR3 DNA: TGCGCCAGCAGCTTGTCTGATAGATCGACAGATACC.

This clone has at least ten counts. The CDR3 extends 3 residues past the end of the read, so its final part is completed from the germline J gene. The chain joins TRBV2 to TRBJ1-1; 10 bases match TRBD1. This CDR3 is built from 14 residues. The V gene's germline CDR1 is SNHLY and CDR2 FYNNEI. V lost 6 bases to trimming and J lost 5 bases; unmatched junction nucleotides: 6. The CDR3 protein is CASSPGQGETEAFF. The CDR3 DNA, read in part, is TGTGCCAGCAGCCCCGGACAGGGGGAAACTGAA.

There are many counts of this clone. The CDR3 end lies 3 residues beyond the end of the read and is filled in from the germline J gene. The chain links TRBV6-1 to TRBJ2-7, with D possibly TRBD1 on 6 matching bases. The germline V and J ends were trimmed by 2 bases and 1 base, with 15 bases remaining between them. The CDR3 has 16 amino acids. CDR1 is MNHNS, CDR2 SASEGT, per germline. The covered CDR3 bases are TGTGCCAGCAGTGAACCGAGGGCGGACAGATCCTACGAG. It specifies CASSEPRADRSYE. The full CDR3 protein is CASSEPRADRSYEQYF.

This clone was seen ten or more times. The CDR3 end is not reached by the read, which stops 3 residues before it; the germline J gene fills it in. The genes are TRBV7-8 and TRBJ2-5, with a weak D call TRBD1 (5 bases). Looked up from germline, CDR1 is SGHVS and CDR2 is FQNEAQ. V lost 1 base and J lost 1, with 13 bases in between. The CDR3 runs 16 residues. CDR3 sequence reads: CASSLDRNRPQETQYF. The part of the CDR3 DNA that was read is TGTGCCAGCAGCTTAGACCGAAACAGGCCCCAAGAGACC.

The table lists this clone with many counts. The CDR3 extends 3 residues past the end of the read, so its final part is completed from the germline J gene. The chain joins TRBV7-9 to TRBJ1-1; TRBD1 might be the D (6 bases). The CDR3 totals 15 residues. V was trimmed by 5 bases and J by 1 base, leaving 14 bases between them. The germline gives CDR1 SEHNR, CDR2 FQNEAQ (reference sequence). The CDR3 is CASSLSGGGNTEAFF. The CDR3 bases that were read are TGTGCCAGCAGCCTATCGGGAGGGGGGAACACTGAA.

Remarks on this clone: The junction differs from germline at one of its ends, possibly a read error. The CDR3 extends 3 residues past the end of the read, so its final part is completed from the germline J gene. V and J are TRBV18 and TRBJ1-5, with 9 bases aligning to TRBD1. The CDR3 has 15 residues. Germline CDR1 reads KGHSH; CDR2 reads LQKENI. The CDR3 DNA, read in part, is TGTGCCAGCCCACCCCCGGGACAGGGAGTTGGGCCC. Its protein product is CASPPPGQGVGP. The CDR3 in full is CASPPPGQGVGPQHF.

The table lists this clone with many counts. Read coverage stops 3 residues before the CDR3 terminus; the germline J gene supplies the remainder. The chain employs TRBV7-2 and TRBJ2-3; D remains unclear. V lost 3 bases and J lost 6, with 10 bases in between. This CDR3 contains 13 residues. Germline V lookup: CDR1 SGHTA, CDR2 FQGNSA. CDR3 amino acids: CASSFLYADTQYF. The covered CDR3 bases are TGTGCCAGCAGCTTCCTTTACGCGGATACG.

This clone was picked up many times. The sequence runs out 3 residues before the end of the CDR3; the remainder is reconstructed from the germline J gene. The rearrangement links TRBV5-6 to TRBJ1-6; D ambiguous. The CDR3 loop spans 15 amino acids. Trimming took off 2 bases at V and 0 bases at J, with 6 bases between the two ends. In germline, CDR1 is SGHDT, CDR2 YYEEEE. CDR3 sequence reads: CASSLEGSYNSPLHF. The sequenced part of the CDR3 DNA is TGTGCCAGCAGCTTAGAGGGCTCCTATAATTCACCC.

This clone showed up many times. The CDR3 end is not reached by the read, which stops 3 residues before it; the germline J gene fills it in. The chain recombines TRBV2 with TRBJ1-1; no clear D. The V gene's germline CDR1 is SNHLY and CDR2 FYNNEI. Trimming shortened V by 7 bases and J by 0 bases, and 15 bases separated the two germline ends. The CDR3 is 15 amino acids. The covered CDR3 bases are TGTGCCAGCATAAGGACTTGGATGATGAACACTGAA. Its translation is CASIRTWMMNTE. The whole CDR3 is CASIRTWMMNTEAFF.

Ten or more counts support this clone. This chain's CDR3 is CASSLLGGTYNEQFF. The part of the CDR3 DNA that was read is TGTGCCAGCAGCCTCCTCGGGGGAACCTACAATGAG. The rearrangement joins TRBV14 to TRBJ2-1, with D possibly being TRBD2 (6 bases). The CDR3 end is not reached by the read, which stops 3 residues before it; the germline J gene fills it in. Germline-derived CDR1 and CDR2 are SGHDN and FVKESK. Trimming took off 4 bases at V and 2 bases at J, with 12 bases between the two ends. The CDR3 covers 15 residues.

This clone appeared many times. The read stops 3 residues short of the end of the CDR3; the missing end is completed from the germline J gene. This chain joins TRBV7-9 and TRBJ2-5; D not resolved. The V gene's germline CDR1 is SEHNR and CDR2 FQNEAQ (reference sequence). Trimming pared 3 bases from V and 4 bases from J, leaving 12 bases between. The CDR3 loop spans 14 amino acids. The CDR3 spells CASSFSWPGETQYF. CDR3 bases read: TGTGCCAGCAGCTTTTCTTGGCCTGGAGAGACC.

This clone was observed many times. The CDR3 is cut off 3 residues early in the read; its end comes from the germline J gene. The V call is TRBV19, the J call TRBJ2-7; D is unresolved. The CDR3 is made up of 13 amino acids. V was pared by 4 bases and J by 4 bases, with 11 bases between. The germline gives CDR1 LNHDA, CDR2 SQIVND (reference sequence). The CDR3 bases that were read are TGTGCCAGTAGTACGAATATAGGGTACGAG. Translated: CASSTNIGYE. The complete CDR3 reads CASSTNIGYEQYF.